This entry describes one T cell receptor beta chain. Clones were read by immunoSEQ multiplex PCR, and TCRdb kept only the in-frame ones, dropping some. Here the sample spans around 100,000 clones, roughly four fifths being singletons. This record belongs to a study of blood T cell repertoires in COVID-19. The overall study: From the United States, Italy and Spain came samples of acute and convalescent COVID-19. Sources were T cells, B-cell-depleted T cells, or PBMCs; the material itself was cDNA or gDNA.

The germline V gene encodes CDR1 KGHDR and CDR2 SFDVKD. The CDR3 is made up of 16 amino acids. After removal of 5 bases from V and 0 bases from J, the junction contained 1 base not matched to a gene. The chain recombines TRBV24-1 with TRBJ2-1; TRBD2 agrees at 12 bases. The clonotype comes from a human donor in a cohort sampled during active COVID-19. The material sequenced was peripheral blood. The CDR3 region is CATSASGGVSYNEQFF. For the CDR3, the DNA is TGTGCCACCAGTGCTAGCGGGGGGGTCTCCTACAATGAGCAGTTCTTC.